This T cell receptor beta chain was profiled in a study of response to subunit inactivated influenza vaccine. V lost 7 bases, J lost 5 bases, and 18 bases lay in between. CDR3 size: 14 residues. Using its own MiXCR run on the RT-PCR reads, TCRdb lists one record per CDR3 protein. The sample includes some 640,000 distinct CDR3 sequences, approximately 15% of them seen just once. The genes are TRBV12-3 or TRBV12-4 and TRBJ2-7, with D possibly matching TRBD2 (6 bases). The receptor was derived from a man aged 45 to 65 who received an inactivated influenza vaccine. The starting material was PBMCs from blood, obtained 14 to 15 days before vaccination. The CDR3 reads CASTRTSWEDEQYF. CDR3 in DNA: TGTGCCAGCACCAGAACTTCTTGGGAGGACGAGCAGTACTTC.